Presented here are 22 T cell receptor beta chains from one specimen sequenced in a study of OX40 agonist ivuxolimab in advanced cancers. Assay: immunoSEQ multiplex PCR; the TCRdb copy retains only in-frame clones and omits some. The sample consists of about 70,000 clones, roughly 89% of them appearing once. The sequences come from CD4+ or CD8+ T cells sorted from blood, collected in a trial of the OX40 agonist ivuxolimab. These receptors all come from an adult with an advanced solid tumor such as melanoma, head and neck, liver or kidney cancer.

The V and J genes are TRBV7-9 and TRBJ2-7; TRBD1 matches 10 bases. With 6 bases clipped from V and 4 bases from J, the junction kept 6 bases outside the gene matches. The CDR3 is 14 amino acids. Germline CDR1 and CDR2: SEHNR and FQNEAQ (reference sequence). The CDR3 DNA reads as TGTGCCAGCAGTTATGGGACAGGGGCTTACGAGCAGTACTTC. This sequence encodes CASSYGTGAYEQYF.

The rearrangement links TRBV5-1 to TRBJ2-2; D uncertain. The CDR3 runs 13 residues. Germline V lookup: CDR1 SGHRS, CDR2 YFSETQ. Trimming left V 3 bases short and J 7 bases short, with 10 bases between. This CDR3 is CASSSNEYGELFF. Here the CDR3 DNA reads TGCGCCAGCAGCTCAAACGAGTACGGGGAGCTGTTTTTT.

The chain couples TRBV4-3 to TRBJ2-3; perhaps D is TRBD1 or TRBD2 (6 bases each). The CDR3 contains 16 residues. Trimming took 0 bases from V and 6 from J, leaving 16 bases between them. Germline V gene lookup returns CDR1 LGHNA and CDR2 YSLEER. CDR3 in amino acids: CASSQDRGAFGDTQYF. DNA for the CDR3: TGCGCCAGCAGCCAAGATAGGGGGGCGTTCGGGGATACGCAGTATTTT.

V and J are TRBV5-4 and TRBJ2-3, with 7 bases identical to TRBD2. This CDR3 is 13 amino acids long. Trimming took 3 bases from V and 6 from J; bases not matched to a gene: 4. CDR1 SGHNT and CDR2 YYREEE come from the germline V gene (reference sequence). The CDR3 spells CASSWSGGDTQYF. CDR3 sequence (DNA): TGTGCCAGCAGCTGGTCCGGGGGGGATACGCAGTATTTT.

The CDR3 region is CASSSAGDGNQPQHF. The CDR3 bases are TGTGCCAGCAGTTCGGCGGGGGACGGCAATCAGCCCCAGCATTTT. The V gene is TRBV28, the J gene TRBJ1-5, with D possibly TRBD1 on 5 matching bases. V lost 4 bases, J lost 2 bases, and 12 bases lay in between. Per the germline V gene, CDR1 is MDHEN and CDR2 is SYDVKM. The CDR3 spans 15 residues.

The chain is built from TRBV2 and TRBJ2-2, with 8 bases fitting TRBD1. CDR1 and CDR2 (germline): SNHLY, FYNNEI. The CDR3 length is 15 residues. V shed 7 bases, J shed 0 bases, and the junction held 4 bases outside the gene matches. The CDR3 spells CASIGDRSNTGELFF. Written as DNA, the CDR3 is TGTGCCAGCATCGGGGACAGGTCGAACACCGGGGAGCTGTTTTTT.

The rearrangement joins TRBV11-3 to TRBJ1-1; D gene unclear. CDR1 and CDR2 (germline): SGHNT, YENEEA. The CDR3 loop spans 12 amino acids. Trimming stripped 2 bases from V and 10 bases from J, with 11 bases between. In nucleotides, the CDR3 is TGTGCCAGCAGCTTAACGGGCATCCGAGCTTTCTTT. It encodes CASSLTGIRAFF.

This clone was counted only a few times. The genes are TRBV27 and TRBJ2-4, with 7 bases that match TRBD1. The germline CDR1 and CDR2 sequences are MNHEY and SMNVEV (reference sequence). Unmatched junction bases numbered 13, after V lost 3 bases and J lost 8 bases. The CDR3 has 16 amino acids. CDR3 bases: TGTGCCAGCAGTTTCAGACAGGGTGGGGACCGGGACATTCAGTACTTC. This encodes CASSFRQGGDRDIQYF.

This clone was counted once. This chain uses TRBV5-6 with TRBJ2-4, with D possibly being TRBD1 (7 bases). CDR1 is SGHDT and CDR2 is YYEEEE in the germline V gene. The CDR3 extends over 16 amino acids. V was shortened by 3 bases and J by 7 bases, with 20 bases between the two germline ends. The CDR3 DNA sequence: TGTGCCAGCAGCTCCCTTCGTCAGGGGGGTTGGAACATTCAGTACTTC. Translating gives CASSSLRQGGWNIQYF.

Comment on this clone: Compared with germline, one end of the junction differs, possibly owing to a read error. The V gene is TRBV7-7, the J gene TRBJ2-5; a weak D match, TRBD1 (6 bases). The CDR3 loop spans 16 amino acids. Germline V gives CDR1 SSHAT, CDR2 FNYEAQ (reference sequence). The CDR3 DNA sequence: TGTGCTAGCAGCTTAGCCGGACAGCCTGAGAGGGAGACCCAGTACTTC. It is translated as CASSLAGQPERETQYF.

The chain links TRBV11-3 to TRBJ2-7, with D perhaps matching TRBD1 (5 bases). With 1 base removed from V and 4 bases from J, the gap between germline ends came to 8 bases. CDR1 is SGHNT, CDR2 YENEEA, per germline. This CDR3 spans 13 amino acids. The CDR3 is CASSLVDKYEQYF. For the CDR3, the DNA is TGTGCCAGCAGCTTAGTGGACAAATACGAGCAGTACTTC.

The rearrangement joins TRBV5-6 to TRBJ2-7; weak D call: TRBD2 (5 bases). The CDR3 extends over 15 amino acids. Trimming pared 4 bases from V and 3 bases from J, leaving 17 bases between. The V gene's germline CDR1 is SGHDT and CDR2 YYEEEE. CDR3 in DNA: TGTGCCAGCAGCGTTGGCCCGACTGAGGGCTACGAGCAGTACTTC. This translates into CASSVGPTEGYEQYF.

As regards this clone: At the DNA level, this CDR3 is encoded by other sequences in the same sample as well. The chain links TRBV7-2 to TRBJ2-1; D is unresolved. With 4 bases removed from V and 1 base from J, the gap between germline ends came to 5 bases. The CDR3 is made up of 13 amino acids. Looked up from germline, CDR1 is SGHTA and CDR2 is FQGNSA. CDR3: CASSSSSYNEQFF. The DNA of the CDR3 is TGTGCCAGCAGCTCTAGTTCCTACAATGAGCAGTTCTTC.

The chain is built from TRBV7-8 and TRBJ1-5; D possibly corresponds to TRBD1 (5 bases). CDR1 and CDR2 from the germline V gene are SGHVS and FQNEAQ. Deletions cut 8 bases from V and 7 bases from J, with 15 bases between. The CDR3 loop spans 13 amino acids. CDR3 loop: CASGGGNGQPQHF. The CDR3 coding sequence is TGTGCCAGCGGCGGGGGTAACGGCCAGCCCCAGCATTTT.

The table lists this clone with a count of one. The chain is built from TRBV6-5 and TRBJ2-3; 8 bases match TRBD1. This CDR3 has 14 residues. The V gene end was trimmed by 4 bases and the J gene end by 0 bases; junction bases not matched to a gene: 0. Looked up from germline, CDR1 is MNHEY and CDR2 is SVGAGI. In nucleotides, the CDR3 is TGTGCCAGCAGTTGGGACAGGAGCACAGATACGCAGTATTTT. Protein product: CASSWDRSTDTQYF.

The chain carries TRBV6-1 and TRBJ1-3; TRBD1 is a possible D gene (5 bases). The germline CDR1 and CDR2 sequences are MNHNS and SASEGT. The ends were cut back, 7 bases at V and 2 bases at J, with 15 bases in the middle. This CDR3 has 15 amino acids. The CDR3 loop reads CASIIDRTPGNTIYF. CDR3 nucleotide sequence: TGTGCCAGCATTATAGACAGAACTCCTGGAAACACCATATATTTT.

The CDR3 is CASSPASSYNSPLHF. For the CDR3, the DNA is TGTGCCAGCAGCCCGGCAAGCTCCTATAATTCACCCCTCCACTTT. The chain has TRBV7-2 and TRBJ1-6; D gene ambiguous. The CDR3 spans 15 residues. The ends were cut back, 5 bases at V and 0 bases at J, with 8 bases in the middle. Germline CDR1 SGHTA, CDR2 FQGNSA.

The rearrangement links TRBV9 to TRBJ1-5; the D is unclear. Germline V lookup: CDR1 SGDLS, CDR2 YYNGEE. The germline V and J ends were trimmed by 3 bases and 5 bases, with 15 bases remaining between them. There are 15 residues in the CDR3. CDR3 amino acids: CASSATGDRYQPQHF. The CDR3 DNA reads as TGTGCCAGCAGCGCGACCGGAGACCGATATCAGCCCCAGCATTTT. Using reference TRBV9 and TRBJ1-5 for the parts outside the CDR3, the full variable domain is DSGVTQTPKHLITATGQRVTLRCSPRSGDLSVYWYQQSLDQGLQFLIQYYNGEERAKGNILERFSAQQFPDLHSELNLSSLELGDSALYFCASSATGDRYQPQHFGDGTRLSIL.

The DNA for the CDR3 is TGCAGCGTTGTGGGGGGGGCGATTGGCTACACCTTC. This sequence encodes CSVVGGAIGYTF. The chain carries TRBV29-1 and TRBJ1-2; a weak D match, TRBD1 (6 bases). V lost 4 bases, J lost 7 bases, and 13 bases lay in between. Germline loops: CDR1 SQVTM, CDR2 ANQGSEA. This CDR3 contains 12 residues.

V and J are TRBV9 and TRBJ1-2, with D hard to call. The V gene's germline CDR1 is SGDLS and CDR2 YYNGEE. The V end was cut by 3 bases, the J end by 7 bases, with 13 bases between. The CDR3 is 13 residues long. This CDR3 reads CASSATVTGGYTF. CDR3 coding DNA: TGTGCCAGCAGCGCTACAGTTACCGGTGGCTACACCTTC.

This sequence joins TRBV6-5 and TRBJ2-7; 8 nucleotides match TRBD1. CDR3 size: 15 residues. Losses at the gene ends were 0 bases for V and 4 bases for J; bases not matched to a gene: 5. Per the germline V gene, CDR1 is MNHEY and CDR2 is SVGAGI. CDR3 sequence (DNA): TGTGCCAGCAGTTACTCCGGGACAGGACGATACGAGCAGTACTTC. Its protein is CASSYSGTGRYEQYF.

The rearrangement joins TRBV19 to TRBJ2-3; D may be TRBD1 (5 bases). This CDR3 is 15 amino acids long. Trimming removed 2 bases from V and 1 base from J, with 10 bases in between. Germline CDR1 and CDR2: LNHDA and SQIVND (reference sequence). In DNA, the CDR3 is TGTGCCAGTAGTATACAGGGCTGGGGCACAGATACGCAGTATTTT. It specifies CASSIQGWGTDTQYF.